These 20 T cell receptor beta chains came from one sample sequenced in a study of blood T cell repertoires in COVID-19. The method was immunoSEQ multiplex PCR; TCRdb's version includes in-frame clones alone and lacks a portion of them. The sample has 230,000 or so clones, 80% to 90% seen once. The sequenced sample consisted of peripheral blood. The origin of the receptors is a woman in her thirties or forties who had recovered from COVID-19.

The rearrangement uses TRBV5-1 and TRBJ2-7; 7 positions match TRBD1. The CDR3 runs to 15 residues. The ends lost 1 base at V and 4 bases at J; junction bases unmatched: 8. CDR1 is SGHRS, CDR2 YFSETQ, per germline. CDR3 residues: CASSLRQGPTYEQYF. As DNA, the CDR3 is TGCGCCAGCAGCTTGAGACAGGGACCTACGTACGAGCAGTACTTC.

This chain connects TRBV12-5 to TRBJ2-3; D might be TRBD2 (6 bases). Germline V CDR1 and CDR2: LGHNT, FRNRAP. Trimming removed 1 base from V and 2 bases from J, with 10 bases in between. The CDR3 contains 15 residues. The CDR3 DNA is TGTGCTAGTGGTTTGGCCCCGGGGGACACAGATACGCAGTATTTT. This encodes CASGLAPGDTDTQYF.

This rearrangement joins TRBV5-3 to TRBJ2-7; 12 nucleotides match TRBD2. TRBV5-3 is an open reading frame, and its role is uncertain. This CDR3 is built from 17 residues. Germline trimming cut 1 base from V and 5 bases from J; bases unmatched to any gene: 10. Here the CDR3 DNA reads TGTGCCAGAAGCTTGAGAAAGCTAGCGGGAGGGTTGAACGAGCAGTACGTC. Translating gives CARSLRKLAGGLNEQYV.

The chain couples TRBV18 to TRBJ2-1; 9 bases match TRBD2. CDR1 is KGHSH, CDR2 LQKENI, per germline. V lost 6 bases to trimming and J lost 4 bases; unmatched junction nucleotides: 7. The CDR3 runs 15 residues. Here the CDR3 reads CASSSTSGLYNEQFF. The CDR3 bases are TGTGCCAGCTCGTCCACTAGCGGGCTATACAATGAGCAGTTCTTC.

This chain links TRBV9 with TRBJ1-3; weak D call: TRBD1 (6 bases). CDR1 SGDLS and CDR2 YYNGEE come from the germline V gene. Trimming stripped 0 bases from V and 3 bases from J, with 16 bases between. The CDR3 runs 17 residues. The chain's CDR3 is CASSVAGGADNGNTIYF. For the CDR3, the DNA is TGTGCCAGCAGCGTAGCGGGGGGCGCTGATAATGGAAACACCATATATTTT.

This chain uses TRBV27 with TRBJ2-5, with D perhaps matching TRBD2 (5 bases). Germline V lookup: CDR1 MNHEY, CDR2 SMNVEV (reference sequence). V was pared by 9 bases and J by 5 bases, with 22 bases between. There are 15 residues in the CDR3. The DNA of the CDR3 is TGTGCCAGTCGAATGGCGGGTGGAAGTGAGGAGACCCAGTACTTC. It yields the protein CASRMAGGSEETQYF.

This chain uses TRBV12-3 or TRBV12-4 with TRBJ2-5; possible D gene TRBD1, 5 bases. V dropped 3 bases and J dropped 3 bases, with 8 bases sitting between them. The CDR3 loop spans 13 amino acids. CDR3 sequence: CASSFLGEETQYF. CDR3 sequence (DNA): TGTGCCAGCAGTTTTTTAGGGGAAGAGACCCAGTACTTC.

This chain connects TRBV14 to TRBJ1-6; D perhaps matches TRBD1 (6 bases). Germline CDR1 reads SGHDN; CDR2 reads FVKESK. This CDR3 spans 15 amino acids. Trimming removed 0 bases at V and 10 bases at J, with 13 bases between. CDR3 in amino acids: CASSQDLGAYSPLHF. Written as DNA, the CDR3 is TGTGCCAGCAGCCAAGATCTGGGGGCTTACTCACCCCTCCACTTT.

This clone has only one observation. V usage is TRBV3-1 (or the pseudogene TRBV3-2) and J usage is TRBJ2-1, with 13 bases matching TRBD2. This CDR3 is 16 amino acids long. Looked up from germline, CDR1 is LGHDT and CDR2 is YNNKEL (reference sequence). Trimming took 3 bases from V and 4 from J; bases not matched to a gene: 3. CDR3 in amino acids: CASSHGTSGVYNEQFF. The CDR3 nucleotides are TGTGCCAGCAGCCATGGGACTAGCGGGGTATACAATGAGCAGTTCTTC.

This chain uses TRBV19 with TRBJ2-2; possible D gene TRBD1, 5 bases. The V gene's germline CDR1 is LNHDA and CDR2 SQIVND (reference sequence). CDR3 length equals 14 residues. V gave up 2 bases and J gave up 1 base, with 5 bases separating them. The CDR3, as DNA: TGTGCCAGTAGTATAAGGGGGAACACCGGGGAGCTGTTTTTT. Its protein is CASSIRGNTGELFF.

The V gene is TRBV7-9, the J gene TRBJ2-3, with D perhaps TRBD2 (6 bases). The CDR3 spans 16 residues. CDR1 is SEHNR, CDR2 FQNEAQ, per germline (reference sequence). Trimming cost V 5 bases and J 1 base, with 16 bases left between them. CDR3 coding DNA: TGTGCCAGCAGCCCCCCCGGGAGTTCGGGCACAGATACGCAGTATTTT. It codes for CASSPPGSSGTDTQYF.

The chain combines TRBV28 with TRBJ2-1; 8 nucleotides agree with TRBD2. Germline lookup yields CDR1 MDHEN and CDR2 SYDVKM. J was trimmed by 4 bases and V by 2 bases; bases with no gene match: 4. The CDR3 sequence is 15 residues long. The CDR3 loop is CASSLGTSSYNEQFF. DNA for the CDR3: TGTGCCAGCAGTTTAGGGACTAGTTCATACAATGAGCAGTTCTTC.

V is TRBV12-3 or TRBV12-4 and J is TRBJ2-6; D remains ambiguous. The CDR3 consists of 13 residues. V lost 8 bases and J 2 bases, leaving 7 bases between the germline ends. The CDR3 nucleotides are TGTGCCAGCTCATCCCCTGGGGCCAACGTCCTGACTTTC. This codes for CASSSPGANVLTF.

The J gene is TRBJ2-7, the V gene TRBV5-5, with a tentative D call TRBD1 (5 bases). CDR3 length: 13 amino acids. CDR1 is SGHKS, CDR2 YYEKEE, per germline (reference sequence). Trimming pared 4 bases from V and 3 bases from J, leaving 11 bases between. DNA for the CDR3: TGTGCCAGCAGCCCGTGGGGCGGCTACGAGCAGTACGTC. Amino acid sequence: CASSPWGGYEQYV.

The chain joins TRBV6-5 to TRBJ2-7, with 7 bases identical to TRBD2. J was trimmed by 9 bases and V by 6 bases; bases with no gene match: 14. Germline CDR1 and CDR2: MNHEY and SVGAGI. The length of the CDR3 is 14 residues. DNA of the CDR3: TGTGCCAGCAGGGGGGGGAACCGAGGCCTCGCGCAGTACTTC. Translation gives CASRGGNRGLAQYF.

Only one count was recorded for this clone. V and J are TRBV28 and TRBJ1-2; 9 bases map to TRBD1. Trimming cost V 3 bases and J 7 bases; bases outside gene matches: 9. Germline V lookup: CDR1 MDHEN, CDR2 SYDVKM. The length of the CDR3 is 15 residues. CDR3: CASSFGGTGIPGYTF. Here the CDR3 DNA reads TGTGCCAGCAGTTTTGGCGGGACAGGGATTCCTGGCTACACCTTC.

The chain couples TRBV5-1 to TRBJ2-3; 9 bases map to TRBD2. V lost 2 bases and J lost 0; bases outside the gene matches: 4. The V gene's germline CDR1 is SGHRS and CDR2 YFSETQ. The CDR3 spans 16 residues. CDR3 amino acids: CASSFLAGQSTDTQYF. The CDR3 DNA follows: TGCGCCAGCAGCTTCCTAGCGGGGCAAAGCACAGATACGCAGTATTTT.

The chain couples TRBV7-9 to TRBJ2-3; D unclear. The germline CDR1 and CDR2 sequences are SEHNR and FQNEAQ (reference sequence). The CDR3 consists of 13 residues. V lost 5 bases to trimming and J lost 3 bases, with 9 bases between them. The CDR3 spells CASSPGWTDTQYF. The DNA for the CDR3 is TGTGCCAGCAGCCCAGGCTGGACAGATACGCAGTATTTT.

This chain uses TRBV2 with TRBJ1-6; D is possibly TRBD1 (6 bases). There are 16 residues in the CDR3. The V and J ends lost 6 bases and 5 bases respectively, with 17 bases between them. Per germline, CDR1 SNHLY and CDR2 FYNNEI. Here the CDR3 DNA reads TGTGCCAGCAGACCCAGGACAGAATCTAATAATTCACCCCTCCACTTT. Its translation: CASRPRTESNNSPLHF. The full variable domain, with the rest looked up from reference TRBV2 and TRBJ1-6, is EPEVTQTPSHQVTQMGQEVILRCVPISNHLYFYWYRQILGQKVEFLVSFYNNEISEKSEIFDDQFSVERPDGSNFTLKIRSTKLEDSAMYFCASRPRTESNNSPLHFGNGTRLTVT.

The chain links TRBV5-6 to TRBJ1-2; no definite D call. Germline V CDR1 and CDR2: SGHDT, YYEEEE. The germline V and J ends were trimmed by 0 bases and 0 bases, with 6 bases remaining between them. The CDR3 extends over 14 amino acids. The CDR3 here is CASSLGAANYGYTF. CDR3 in DNA: TGTGCCAGCAGCTTGGGGGCAGCTAACTATGGCTACACCTTC.